Listed below are T cell receptor beta chains from one sample, sequenced in a study of cytomegalovirus exposure and HLA in healthy donors. Here immunoSEQ multiplex PCR was the method, and the copy in TCRdb shows in-frame clones only, minus some. In the table there are 90,000 to 120,000 clones, 60% to 75% of which are singletons. The sequenced material came from PBMCs. The receptors shown here come from a man aged 30-40 years in good health and CMV-seronegative. The CDR3 runs from the conserved cysteine through the conserved F or W. Fields, in order: V gene, J gene, D gene, clone size, CDR3 protein, CDR3 DNA. D genes are given only for firm matches. Expanded clones get a size class; other rows say once, few or many, or leave the size out.

v_call: TRBV18
j_call: TRBJ1-2
d_call: -
clone_size: -
cdr3_aa: CASSPPVGEYGYTF
cdr3_nt: TGTGCCAGCTCACCACCAGTCGGGGAGTATGGCTACACCTTC

v_call: TRBV19
j_call: TRBJ1-2
d_call: TRBD1
clone_size: -
cdr3_aa: CASSIAGTGSYGYTF
cdr3_nt: TGTGCCAGTAGTATAGCTGGGACAGGGAGCTATGGCTACACCTTC

v_call: TRBV30
j_call: TRBJ1-4
d_call: -
clone_size: -
cdr3_aa: CAWSGWSRGEKLFF
cdr3_nt: TGTGCCTGGAGTGGTTGGAGCCGTGGAGAAAAACTGTTTTTT

v_call: TRBV5-1
j_call: TRBJ1-1
d_call: TRBD1
clone_size: -
cdr3_aa: CASSWTGGGEITAFF
cdr3_nt: TGCGCCAGCAGCTGGACAGGGGGCGGGGAGATTACAGCTTTCTTT

v_call: TRBV28
j_call: TRBJ1-1
d_call: -
clone_size: -
cdr3_aa: CASRQLMNTEAFF
cdr3_nt: TGTGCCAGCCGACAGCTCATGAACACTGAAGCTTTCTTT

v_call: TRBV5-1
j_call: TRBJ1-1
d_call: TRBD1
clone_size: -
cdr3_aa: CASRPTGTGYTEAFF
cdr3_nt: TGCGCCAGCAGACCGACCGGGACAGGGTACACTGAAGCTTTCTTT

v_call: TRBV11-2
j_call: TRBJ2-3
d_call: TRBD2
clone_size: -
cdr3_aa: CASSLGASGSTDTQYF
cdr3_nt: TGTGCCAGCAGCTTAGGGGCTAGCGGGAGCACAGATACGCAGTATTTT

v_call: TRBV30
j_call: TRBJ2-3
d_call: -
clone_size: -
cdr3_aa: CAWSVEPLPLDTQYF
cdr3_nt: TGTGCCTGGAGTGTAGAGCCGCTGCCCCTAGATACGCAGTATTTT

v_call: TRBV11-2
j_call: TRBJ1-5
d_call: -
clone_size: -
cdr3_aa: CASSPHRVPQPQHF
cdr3_nt: TGTGCCAGCAGCCCGCACAGGGTTCCCCAGCCCCAGCATTTT

v_call: TRBV30
j_call: TRBJ1-6
d_call: -
clone_size: -
cdr3_aa: CAWSVPRRLNSPLHF
cdr3_nt: TGTGCCTGGAGTGTACCGAGGAGACTTAATTCACCCCTCCACTTT

v_call: TRBV7-8
j_call: TRBJ2-7
d_call: -
clone_size: -
cdr3_aa: CASNRQAPYEQYF
cdr3_nt: TGTGCCAGCAACAGGCAGGCCCCCTACGAGCAGTACTTC

v_call: TRBV5-1
j_call: TRBJ2-5
d_call: -
clone_size: -
cdr3_aa: CASSLARETQYF
cdr3_nt: TGCGCCAGCAGCTTGGCCCGAGAGACCCAGTACTTC

v_call: TRBV28
j_call: TRBJ1-1
d_call: -
clone_size: -
cdr3_aa: CASSNPRQNTEAFF
cdr3_nt: TGTGCCAGCAGTAATCCAAGACAGAACACTGAAGCTTTCTTT

v_call: TRBV6-5
j_call: TRBJ1-1
d_call: -
clone_size: -
cdr3_aa: CASSPLGGEAFF
cdr3_nt: TGTGCCAGCAGTCCCCTGGGAGGTGAAGCTTTCTTT

v_call: TRBV5-1
j_call: TRBJ1-5
d_call: TRBD1
clone_size: once
cdr3_aa: CASSLGLTDRTNQPQHF
cdr3_nt: TGCGCCAGCAGCTTGGGACTTACGGACAGGACCAATCAGCCCCAGCATTTT

v_call: TRBV11-2
j_call: TRBJ1-6
d_call: -
clone_size: once
cdr3_aa: CASSLEGGIYNSPLHF
cdr3_nt: TGTGCCAGCAGCTTAGAAGGAGGTATCTATAATTCACCCCTCCACTTT

v_call: TRBV9
j_call: TRBJ1-5
d_call: -
clone_size: -
cdr3_aa: CASSVEAGRDQPQHF
cdr3_nt: TGTGCCAGCAGCGTAGAGGCAGGGAGGGATCAGCCCCAGCATTTT

v_call: TRBV19
j_call: TRBJ2-7
d_call: TRBD1
clone_size: -
cdr3_aa: CASSIGAGGVYEQYF
cdr3_nt: TGTGCCAGTAGTATAGGCGCAGGGGGCGTCTACGAGCAGTACTTC

v_call: TRBV9
j_call: TRBJ1-2
d_call: TRBD1
clone_size: -
cdr3_aa: CASSVSRDSPYTF
cdr3_nt: TGTGCCAGCAGCGTCAGTCGGGACAGCCCTTACACCTTC

v_call: TRBV6-1
j_call: TRBJ1-3
d_call: -
clone_size: -
cdr3_aa: CASSATAVSGNTIYF
cdr3_nt: TGTGCCAGCAGTGCCACAGCAGTCTCTGGAAACACCATATATTTT

v_call: TRBV6-1
j_call: TRBJ2-5
d_call: -
clone_size: -
cdr3_aa: CASEAWYQETQYF
cdr3_nt: TGTGCCAGCGAAGCGTGGTATCAAGAGACCCAGTACTTC

v_call: TRBV7-3
j_call: TRBJ2-5
d_call: TRBD2
clone_size: few
cdr3_aa: CASSLGGGARETQYF
cdr3_nt: TGTGCCAGCAGCCTCGGCGGGGGGGCTAGGGAGACCCAGTACTTC

v_call: TRBV12-2
j_call: TRBJ1-4
d_call: -
clone_size: -
cdr3_aa: CASRRVCEKLFF
cdr3_nt: TGTGCAAGTCGTCGGGTCTGCGAAAAACTGTTTTTT

v_call: TRBV6-5
j_call: TRBJ1-4
d_call: TRBD1
clone_size: once
cdr3_aa: CASRQGGNEKLFF
cdr3_nt: TGTGCCAGCCGACAGGGGGGTAATGAAAAACTGTTTTTT

v_call: TRBV27
j_call: TRBJ2-5
d_call: -
clone_size: -
cdr3_aa: CASSLWAGRQETQYF
cdr3_nt: TGTGCCAGCAGTTTATGGGCGGGGAGGCAAGAGACCCAGTACTTC

v_call: TRBV7-9
j_call: TRBJ1-3
d_call: TRBD1
clone_size: -
cdr3_aa: CASSFLTGGDGNTIYF
cdr3_nt: TGTGCCAGCAGCTTTCTGACAGGGGGCGATGGAAACACCATATATTTT

v_call: TRBV28
j_call: TRBJ1-1
d_call: TRBD1
clone_size: few
cdr3_aa: CASRPSKAGGTEAFF
cdr3_nt: TGTGCCAGCAGACCCTCAAAAGCAGGGGGCACTGAAGCTTTCTTT

v_call: TRBV5-1
j_call: TRBJ2-6
d_call: -
clone_size: -
cdr3_aa: CATNGGTGANVLTF
cdr3_nt: TGCGCCACCAACGGGGGTACTGGGGCCAACGTCCTGACTTTC

v_call: TRBV7-7
j_call: TRBJ2-5
d_call: -
clone_size: once
cdr3_aa: CASSLIRGTQETQYF
cdr3_nt: TGTGCCAGCAGCTTAATTCGAGGCACTCAAGAGACCCAGTACTTC

v_call: TRBV2
j_call: TRBJ2-5
d_call: -
clone_size: -
cdr3_aa: CASTSLAETQYF
cdr3_nt: TGTGCCAGCACGTCCTTGGCAGAGACCCAGTACTTC

v_call: TRBV28
j_call: TRBJ1-5
d_call: TRBD1
clone_size: once
cdr3_aa: CASSFWGRGPPFNQPQHF
cdr3_nt: TGTGCCAGCAGTTTTTGGGGCAGGGGGCCCCCATTCAATCAGCCCCAGCATTTT

v_call: TRBV10-3
j_call: TRBJ2-1
d_call: -
clone_size: medium-sized
cdr3_aa: CATNGGDSSYNEQFF
cdr3_nt: TGTGCCACAAATGGCGGGGACAGCTCCTACAATGAGCAGTTCTTC

v_call: TRBV30
j_call: TRBJ1-1
d_call: -
clone_size: -
cdr3_aa: CAWSVRDRKAFF
cdr3_nt: TGTGCCTGGAGTGTACGCGACAGGAAAGCTTTCTTT

v_call: TRBV9
j_call: TRBJ2-3
d_call: TRBD2
clone_size: -
cdr3_aa: CASSVFSGAKDTQYF
cdr3_nt: TGTGCCAGCAGCGTATTTAGCGGGGCTAAAGATACGCAGTATTTT

v_call: TRBV4-1
j_call: TRBJ2-1
d_call: -
clone_size: -
cdr3_aa: CASSQPRGNEQFF
cdr3_nt: TGCGCCAGCAGCCAACCCAGGGGTAATGAGCAGTTCTTC

v_call: TRBV5-1
j_call: TRBJ2-1
d_call: TRBD2
clone_size: -
cdr3_aa: CASSLPLAGGRGDEQFF
cdr3_nt: TGCGCCAGCAGCTTGCCATTAGCGGGAGGACGAGGGGATGAGCAGTTCTTC

v_call: TRBV9
j_call: TRBJ2-2
d_call: -
clone_size: -
cdr3_aa: CASSVASGSGELFF
cdr3_nt: TGTGCCAGCAGCGTAGCTTCGGGGTCCGGGGAGCTGTTTTTT

v_call: TRBV6-5
j_call: TRBJ2-1
d_call: TRBD2
clone_size: -
cdr3_aa: CASTSGSSYNEQFF
cdr3_nt: TGTGCCAGCACTAGCGGGAGTTCCTACAATGAGCAGTTCTTC

v_call: TRBV27
j_call: TRBJ2-1
d_call: -
clone_size: -
cdr3_aa: CASSLGYNSYNEQFF
cdr3_nt: TGTGCCAGCAGTTTGGGCTACAACTCCTACAATGAGCAGTTCTTC

v_call: TRBV30
j_call: TRBJ2-5
d_call: -
clone_size: -
cdr3_aa: CAWSVRLTGETQYF
cdr3_nt: TGTGCCTGGAGTGTACGCTTGACAGGAGAGACCCAGTACTTC

v_call: TRBV6-1
j_call: TRBJ1-5
d_call: -
clone_size: -
cdr3_aa: CASKEGFGQPQHF
cdr3_nt: TGTGCCAGCAAGGAGGGCTTCGGTCAGCCCCAGCATTTT

v_call: TRBV11-2
j_call: TRBJ1-1
d_call: TRBD1
clone_size: -
cdr3_aa: CASSGRDRGQNTEAFF
cdr3_nt: TGTGCCAGCAGCGGGAGGGACAGGGGGCAGAACACTGAAGCTTTCTTT